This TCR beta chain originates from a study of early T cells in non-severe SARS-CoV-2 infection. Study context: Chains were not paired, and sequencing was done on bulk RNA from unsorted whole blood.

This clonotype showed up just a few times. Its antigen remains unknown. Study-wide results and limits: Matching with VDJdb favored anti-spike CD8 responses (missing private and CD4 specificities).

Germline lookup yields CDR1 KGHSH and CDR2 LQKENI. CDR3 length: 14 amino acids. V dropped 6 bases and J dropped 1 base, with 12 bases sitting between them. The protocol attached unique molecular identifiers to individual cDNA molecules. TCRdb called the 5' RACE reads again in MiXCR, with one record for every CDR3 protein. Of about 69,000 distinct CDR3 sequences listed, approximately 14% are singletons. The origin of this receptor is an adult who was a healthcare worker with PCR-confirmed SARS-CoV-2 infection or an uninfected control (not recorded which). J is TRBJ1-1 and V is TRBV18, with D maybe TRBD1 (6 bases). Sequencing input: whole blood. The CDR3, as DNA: TGTGCCAGCTCGGAAGGACAGACGAACACTGAAGCTTTCTTT. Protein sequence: CASSEGQTNTEAFF.